The rows below give T cell receptor beta chains drawn from one sample of a study of technical replicates of blood from a few donors. Sequencing was performed with immunoSEQ multiplex PCR; in TCRdb, only in-frame clones are kept and a portion is missing. The table includes tens of thousands of clones, roughly 98% detected once. The sample consisted of T cells isolated from PBMCs. All receptors come from a human donor in good health. CDR3s include the opening cysteine and the closing phenylalanine or tryptophan. A D gene is named only where the DNA matches it firmly. A row's size may be missing; if present it is once, few, many or a size class.

D	V	J	size	CDR3	DNA
TRBD2	TRBV7-2	TRBJ2-7	once	CASSPRGSPGQYF	TGTGCCAGCAGCCCCCGCGGGAGTCCGGGGCAGTACTTC
TRBD2	TRBV19	TRBJ2-3	.	CATTQVAGGRGTDTQYF	TGTGCCACCACCCAGGTAGCGGGGGGGCGGGGCACAGATACGCAGTATTTT
TRBD2	TRBV4-1	TRBJ2-1	.	CASSQERLAGGNEQFF	TGCGCCAGCAGCCAAGAGAGACTAGCGGGAGGCAATGAGCAGTTCTTC
TRBD1	TRBV30	TRBJ1-6	.	CAWSAGQGNSPLHF	TGTGCCTGGAGTGCGGGACAGGGCAATTCACCCCTCCACTTT
TRBD1	TRBV19	TRBJ2-7	.	CATSPQGAYEQYF	TGTGCCACCTCACCCCAGGGGGCCTACGAGCAGTACTTC
TRBD2	TRBV19	TRBJ2-3	.	CASSSPRSGREDTQYF	TGTGCCAGTAGTTCCCCTAGGAGCGGGAGGGAAGATACGCAGTATTTT
.	TRBV5-1	TRBJ1-1	.	CASNHGQTNTEAFF	TGCGCCAGCAACCATGGACAGACAAACACTGAAGCTTTCTTT
.	TRBV6-6	TRBJ1-1	.	CASSYSAGVAEAFF	TGTGCCAGCAGTTACTCTGCCGGGGTCGCTGAAGCTTTCTTT
.	TRBV29-1	TRBJ2-3	.	CSVEEGADTQYF	TGCAGCGTTGAGGAGGGTGCAGATACGCAGTATTTT
.	TRBV19	TRBJ2-6	.	CASSTKRDSGANVLTF	TGTGCCAGTAGTACAAAACGCGACTCTGGGGCCAACGTCCTGACTTTC
.	TRBV6-5	TRBJ2-7	.	CASSYRETHEQYF	TGTGCCAGCAGTTACAGGGAGACCCACGAGCAGTACTTC
.	TRBV4-2	TRBJ2-1	.	CASSQDLDRPIIEQFF	TGTGCCAGCAGCCAAGACCTAGACCGCCCGATCATTGAGCAGTTCTTC
.	TRBV2	TRBJ2-7	once	CASSGFGSSYEQYF	TGTGCCAGCAGTGGGTTTGGGAGCTCCTACGAGCAGTACTTC
.	TRBV10-1	TRBJ2-3	.	CASSEKASVYTQYF	TGCGCCAGCAGTGAGAAGGCTAGCGTATATACGCAGTATTTT
TRBD1	TRBV28	TRBJ2-6	.	CASSLQGQGELSGANVLTF	TGTGCCAGCAGTTTACAGGGACAGGGCGAACTCTCTGGGGCCAACGTCCTGACTTTC
TRBD2	TRBV5-6	TRBJ2-3	.	CASSLTLSGGSDTQYF	TGTGCCAGCAGCTTGACTTTGAGCGGGGGTTCAGATACGCAGTATTTT
TRBD2	TRBV6-4	TRBJ2-1	.	CASSDSTSGSNEQFF	TGTGCCAGCAGTGACTCGACTAGCGGGAGCAATGAGCAGTTCTTC
.	TRBV27	TRBJ2-4	.	CASRQFDIQYF	TGTGCCAGCCGCCAGTTTGACATTCAGTACTTC
.	TRBV21-1	TRBJ1-2	.	CASSKAQQVPYGYTF	TGTGCCAGCAGCAAAGCGCAGCAGGTCCCGTATGGCTACACCTTC
TRBD1	TRBV6-1	TRBJ1-2	.	CASRSGGRDYGYTF	TGTGCCAGCAGGTCAGGGGGCCGGGACTATGGCTACACCTTC
TRBD2	TRBV4-1	TRBJ2-3	.	CASSQVGLAGGGDTQYF	TGCGCCAGCAGCCAAGTGGGCTTAGCGGGAGGTGGGGATACGCAGTATTTT
.	TRBV28	TRBJ2-1	.	CASSLHVEQFF	TGTGCCAGCAGTTTACATGTGGAGCAGTTCTTC
.	TRBV7-9	TRBJ1-1	.	CASSSSGLNTEAFF	TGTGCCAGCAGCTCCTCAGGGCTGAACACTGAAGCTTTCTTT
TRBD2	TRBV15	TRBJ2-2	.	CATSGGPGLEIGELFF	TGTGCCACCAGCGGCGGACCGGGACTAGAAATCGGGGAGCTGTTTTTT
.	TRBV13	TRBJ1-1	.	CASSLVRVTEAFF	TGTGCCAGCAGCTTAGTCAGGGTAACTGAAGCTTTCTTT
.	TRBV6-5	TRBJ2-2	.	CASSRQGSNTGELFF	TGTGCCAGCAGTCGCCAGGGCTCAAACACCGGGGAGCTGTTTTTT
.	TRBV28	TRBJ1-2	once	CAGSQGVYGYTF	TGTGCCGGATCCCAGGGTGTCTATGGCTACACCTTC
.	TRBV28	TRBJ2-2	.	CASRPDIQGTHRELFF	TGTGCCAGCAGGCCCGATATTCAGGGGACCCACCGGGAGCTGTTTTTT
.	TRBV27	TRBJ1-2	.	CASRDTDWVGYTF	TGTGCCAGCAGGGACACGGATTGGGTAGGCTACACCTTC
TRBD1	TRBV4-1	TRBJ2-7	.	CASSQGDRVYEQYF	TGCGCCAGCAGCCAAGGGGACAGGGTCTACGAGCAGTACTTC
.	TRBV6-1	TRBJ2-1	.	CASSASGGYEQFF	TGTGCCAGCAGTGCGTCGGGGGGCTATGAGCAGTTCTTC
.	TRBV9	TRBJ1-5	.	CASSVGQRNQPQHF	TGTGCCAGCAGCGTGGGGCAGCGCAATCAGCCCCAGCATTTT
.	TRBV5-5	TRBJ2-7	.	CASSLRQFSSYEQYF	TGTGCCAGCAGCTTGCGACAGTTTTCGTCCTACGAGCAGTACTTC
.	TRBV6-5	TRBJ2-3	.	CASSRGGTQYF	TGTGCCAGCAGTCGGGGAGGTACGCAGTATTTT
.	TRBV19	TRBJ1-2	once	CASSLWSGGYTF	TGTGCCAGTAGTCTATGGAGTGGCGGCTACACCTTC
TRBD1	TRBV6-6	TRBJ1-6	.	CASSQQGASYNSPLHF	TGTGCCAGCAGCCAACAGGGGGCCAGCTATAATTCACCCCTCCACTTT
TRBD1	TRBV11-3	TRBJ1-2	.	CASSFSTGPTNYGYTF	TGTGCCAGCAGCTTCTCGACAGGGCCTACCAACTATGGCTACACCTTC
TRBD1	TRBV9	TRBJ1-1	.	CASSAQGQGNTEAFF	TGTGCCAGCAGCGCTCAAGGACAGGGGAACACTGAAGCTTTCTTT
.	TRBV4-2	TRBJ2-1	.	CASGRGTGVDEQFF	TGTGCCAGCGGAAGGGGAACAGGAGTCGATGAGCAGTTCTTC
.	TRBV29-1	TRBJ1-2	.	CSVRGGRDGYTF	TGCAGCGTGAGAGGGGGTCGGGATGGCTACACCTTC
TRBD1	TRBV13	TRBJ1-2	.	CASSSTGTGNYGYTF	TGTGCCAGCAGTAGTACCGGGACAGGGAACTATGGCTACACCTTC
.	TRBV14	TRBJ2-7	.	CASSQHLGLQKTAYEQYF	TGTGCCAGCAGCCAACATCTGGGACTTCAGAAGACCGCTTACGAGCAGTACTTC
.	TRBV4-1	TRBJ2-5	.	CASSQPLGGKTQYF	TGCGCCAGCAGCCAGCCGCTGGGCGGGAAGACCCAGTACTTC
.	TRBV2	TRBJ1-1	.	CASVQGQGGTEAFF	TGTGCCAGTGTGCAGGGGCAGGGAGGGACTGAAGCTTTCTTT
.	TRBV5-4	TRBJ2-5	.	CASSLSMLETQYF	TGTGCCAGCAGCTTGAGCATGCTGGAGACCCAGTACTTC
.	TRBV11-3	TRBJ2-1	.	CASKISPNEQFF	TGTGCCAGCAAGATAAGCCCCAATGAGCAGTTCTTC
.	TRBV10-2	TRBJ2-4	once	CASREKGLPGFKNIQYF	TGCGCCAGCAGAGAGAAGGGCCTACCGGGGTTCAAAAACATTCAGTACTTC
TRBD1	TRBV27	TRBJ1-4	.	CASSSPAQGNEKLFF	TGTGCCAGCAGTTCCCCCGCACAGGGGAATGAAAAACTGTTTTTT
TRBD2	TRBV6-5	TRBJ2-3	.	CASRRTSGSSASQYF	TGTGCCAGCAGGCGGACTAGCGGGAGTTCCGCCTCGCAGTATTTT
TRBD2	TRBV5-1	TRBJ2-3	.	CASSTGLAGHTDTQYF	TGCGCCAGCAGCACCGGACTAGCGGGGCACACAGATACGCAGTATTTT
.	TRBV11-2	TRBJ2-3	.	CASSLARTSTDTQYF	TGTGCCAGCAGCTTAGCCCGGACTAGCACAGATACGCAGTATTTT
TRBD1	TRBV6-6	TRBJ2-4	once	CASRLRGQGWNIQYF	TGTGCCAGCAGGCTCCGTGGACAGGGGTGGAACATTCAGTACTTC
TRBD1	TRBV6-5	TRBJ2-7	.	CASSLDREYYEQYF	TGTGCCAGCAGCCTCGACAGGGAGTACTACGAGCAGTACTTC